This T cell receptor (beta chain) was found in a study of CD8+CD57+ T cells in acquired aplastic anemia. Study-wide findings and caveats: CD8+ Simpson's diversity showed no significant patient-control difference.

Genomic DNA acted as the template from which TCR beta VDJ combination and CDR3 sequence profiling were carried out. In TCRdb, the reads were re-called with MiXCR into one record per CDR3 protein. The table has fewer than 250,000 distinct CDR3 sequences, almost 50% seen once; the top ten hold 15% to 20%. This clonotype was seen a single time. Antigen specificity is unknown. Patients sequenced had flow cytometry evidence of CD8+CD57+ cell expansion. Untreated patients provided the blood samples, with no therapy given before sampling. Sequenced input: sorted CD4+, CD8+, or CD8+CD57+ T cells (not recorded which) from PBMCs. The sequence was collected from a human donor with aplastic anemia.

CDR3 sequence: CATSRGQGPYEQYF. Here the CDR3 DNA reads TGTGCCACCAGCAGAGGTCAGGGCCCCTACGAGCAGTACTTC. This rearrangement joins TRBV15 to TRBJ2-7, with D perhaps TRBD1 (5 bases). CDR1 LNHNV and CDR2 YYDKDF come from the germline V gene (reference sequence). Trimming took off 1 base at V and 2 bases at J, with 9 bases between the two ends. This CDR3 region has 14 residues.